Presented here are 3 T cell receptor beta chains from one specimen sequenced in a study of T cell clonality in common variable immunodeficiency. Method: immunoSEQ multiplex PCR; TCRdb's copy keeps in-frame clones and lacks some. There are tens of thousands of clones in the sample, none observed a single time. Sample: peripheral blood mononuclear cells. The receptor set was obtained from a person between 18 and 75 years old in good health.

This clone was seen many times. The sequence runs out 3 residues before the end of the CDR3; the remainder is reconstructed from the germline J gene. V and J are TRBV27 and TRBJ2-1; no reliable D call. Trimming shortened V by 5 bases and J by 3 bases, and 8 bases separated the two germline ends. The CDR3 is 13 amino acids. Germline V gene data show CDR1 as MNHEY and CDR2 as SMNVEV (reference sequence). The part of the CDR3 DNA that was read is TGTGCCAGCAGTGACAACCGCTACAATGAG. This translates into CASSDNRYNE. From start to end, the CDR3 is CASSDNRYNEQFF.

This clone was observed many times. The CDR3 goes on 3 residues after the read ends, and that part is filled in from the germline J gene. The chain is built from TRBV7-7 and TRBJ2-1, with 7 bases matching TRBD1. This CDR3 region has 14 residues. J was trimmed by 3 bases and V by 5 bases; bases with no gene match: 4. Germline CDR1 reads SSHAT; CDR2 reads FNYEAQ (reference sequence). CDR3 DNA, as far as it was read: TGTGCCAGCAGCCCGGGACAGTTCTACAATGAG. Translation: CASSPGQFYNE. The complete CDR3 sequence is CASSPGQFYNEQFF.

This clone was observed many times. The CDR3 loop reads CASSQVRAGDPYEQYF. CDR3 DNA (partial): TGCGCCAGCAGCCAAGTCCGGGCGGGAGACCCCTACGAG. The chain employs TRBV4-1 and TRBJ2-7; the match to TRBD2 covers 7 bases. The observed sequence ends 3 residues before the CDR3 terminus, with the missing tail filled in from the germline J gene. Germline V gene lookup returns CDR1 MGHRA and CDR2 YSYEKL. V was clipped by 1 base and J by 2 bases; unmatched bases: 8. The CDR3 loop spans 16 amino acids.